The entry below describes one TCR beta chain. Here immunoSEQ multiplex PCR was the method, and the copy in TCRdb shows in-frame clones only, minus some. Seen here are around 300,000 clones, 75% to 90% observed once, and the top ten hold under 3.5%. The data stem from a study of blood T cell repertoires in COVID-19. In germline, CDR1 is LGHDT, CDR2 YNNKEL (reference sequence). Germline trimming cut 7 bases from V and 1 base from J; bases unmatched to any gene: 12. The CDR3 spans 17 residues. This TCR derives from a woman aged 25 to 39 with active or convalescent COVID-19. The sample comprised peripheral blood. V gene TRBV3-1 (or the pseudogene TRBV3-2) combines with J gene TRBJ2-3; 9 bases align to TRBD2. The CDR3 sequence: CASTHLGASGGTDTQYF. In nucleotides, the CDR3 is TGTGCCAGCACCCACTTAGGCGCTAGCGGGGGCACAGATACGCAGTATTTT.